Detailed here is one T cell receptor beta chain. Its antigen is currently unknown. These data come from a study of cytomegalovirus exposure and HLA in healthy donors. Across the whole study: Sequencing of about 200 million T cells in an earlier analysis found 100 million to 140 million unique TCR beta sequences.

General study results and limits: Some segments of the V type, notably TRBV6-2 and TRBV6-3, were excluded as indistinguishable. 16,951 TCR beta sequences were associated with HLA alleles at 0.05 false discovery rate in a later analysis. Reported results showed that the classifier diagnosed cytomegalovirus status with high specificity and sensitivity.

The PCR employed 60 Vbeta primers together with 13 Jbeta primers. Libraries were prepared by immunoSEQ multiplex PCR; TCRdb keeps only in-frame clonotypes and omits some of them. The table shows 140,000 to 150,000 clones, with 75% occurring only once. CDR1 SGHRS and CDR2 YFSETQ come from the germline V gene. CDR3 length: 17 amino acids. J was trimmed by 0 bases and V by 4 bases; bases with no gene match: 4. This receptor was identified in a man aged 30-40 years in good health and CMV-seronegative. The specimen was PBMCs. The chain uses TRBV5-1 and TRBJ2-1, with TRBD2 matching over 13 bases. CDR3 DNA: TGCGCCAGCAGCCCCGGGACTAGCGGGACCTCCTACAATGAGCAGTTCTTC. Protein: CASSPGTSGTSYNEQFF. The full variable domain, its missing parts supplied by reference TRBV5-1 and TRBJ2-1, is KAGVTQTPRYLIKTRGQQVTLSCSPISGHRSVSWYQQTPGQGLQFLFEYFSETQRNKGNFPGRFSGRQFSNSRSEMNVSTLELGDSALYLCASSPGTSGTSYNEQFFGPGTRLTVL.